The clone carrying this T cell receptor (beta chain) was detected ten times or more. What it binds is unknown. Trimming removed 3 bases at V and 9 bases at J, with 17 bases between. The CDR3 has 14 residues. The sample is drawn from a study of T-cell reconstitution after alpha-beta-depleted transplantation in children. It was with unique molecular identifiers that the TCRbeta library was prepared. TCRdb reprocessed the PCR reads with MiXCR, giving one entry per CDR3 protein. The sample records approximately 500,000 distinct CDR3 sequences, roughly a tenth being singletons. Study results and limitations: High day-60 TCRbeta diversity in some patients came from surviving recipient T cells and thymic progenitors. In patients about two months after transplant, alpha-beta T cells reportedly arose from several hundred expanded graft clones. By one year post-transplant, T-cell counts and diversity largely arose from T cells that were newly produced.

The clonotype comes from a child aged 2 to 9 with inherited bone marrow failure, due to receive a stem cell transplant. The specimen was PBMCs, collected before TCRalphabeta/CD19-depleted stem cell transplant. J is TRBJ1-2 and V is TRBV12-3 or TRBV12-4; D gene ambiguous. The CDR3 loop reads CASSFSLASPSYTF. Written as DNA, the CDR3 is TGTGCCAGCAGTTTTTCTTTGGCATCTCCAAGCTACACCTTC.